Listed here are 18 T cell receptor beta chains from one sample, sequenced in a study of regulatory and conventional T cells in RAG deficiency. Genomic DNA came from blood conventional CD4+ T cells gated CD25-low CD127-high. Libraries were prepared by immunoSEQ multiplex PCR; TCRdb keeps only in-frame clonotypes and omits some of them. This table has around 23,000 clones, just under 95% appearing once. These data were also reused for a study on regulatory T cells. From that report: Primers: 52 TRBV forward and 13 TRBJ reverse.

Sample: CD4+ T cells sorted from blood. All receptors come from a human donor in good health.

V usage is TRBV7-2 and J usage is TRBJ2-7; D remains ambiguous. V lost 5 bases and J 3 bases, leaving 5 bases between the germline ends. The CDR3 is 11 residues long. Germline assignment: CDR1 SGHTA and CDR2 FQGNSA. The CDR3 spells CASSPGYEQYF. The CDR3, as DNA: TGTGCCAGCAGCCCCGGCTACGAGCAGTACTTC. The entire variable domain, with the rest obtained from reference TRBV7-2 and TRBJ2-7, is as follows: GAGVSQSPSNKVTEKGKDVELRCDPISGHTALYWYRQSLGQGLEFLIYFQGNSAPDKSGLPSDRFSAERTGGSVSTLTIQRTQQEDSAVYLCASSPGYEQYFGPGTRLTVT.

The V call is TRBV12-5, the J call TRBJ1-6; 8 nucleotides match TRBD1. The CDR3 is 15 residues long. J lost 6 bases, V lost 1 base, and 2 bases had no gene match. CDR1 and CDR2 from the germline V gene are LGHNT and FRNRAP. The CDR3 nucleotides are TGTGCTAGTGGTTTGGAAGGACAGGGTAATTCACCCCTCCACTTT. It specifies CASGLEGQGNSPLHF.

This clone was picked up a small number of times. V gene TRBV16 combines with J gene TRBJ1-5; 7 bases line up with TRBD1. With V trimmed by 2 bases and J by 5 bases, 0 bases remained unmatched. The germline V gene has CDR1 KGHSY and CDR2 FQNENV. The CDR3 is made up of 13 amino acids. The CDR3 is CASSQQGDQPQHF. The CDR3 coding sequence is TGTGCCAGCAGCCAACAGGGGGATCAGCCCCAGCATTTT.

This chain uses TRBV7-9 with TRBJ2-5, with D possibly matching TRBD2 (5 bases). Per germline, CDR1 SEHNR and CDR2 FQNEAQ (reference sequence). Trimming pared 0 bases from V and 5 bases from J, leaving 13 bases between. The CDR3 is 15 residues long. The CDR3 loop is CASSLAVRGPETQYF. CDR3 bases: TGTGCCAGCAGCTTAGCGGTACGGGGTCCGGAGACCCAGTACTTC.

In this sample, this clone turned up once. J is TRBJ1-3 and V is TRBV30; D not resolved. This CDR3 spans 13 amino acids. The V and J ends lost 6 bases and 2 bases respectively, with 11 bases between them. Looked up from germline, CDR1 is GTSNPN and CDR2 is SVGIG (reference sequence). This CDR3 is CACEPNPGNTIYF. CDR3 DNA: TGTGCCTGTGAACCGAACCCTGGAAACACCATATATTTT. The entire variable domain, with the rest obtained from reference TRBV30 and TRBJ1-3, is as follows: SQTIHQWPATLVQPVGSPLSLECTVEGTSNPNLYWYRQAAGRGLQLLFYSVGIGQISSEVPQNLSASRPQDRQFILSSKKLLLSDSGFYLCACEPNPGNTIYFGEGSWLTVV.

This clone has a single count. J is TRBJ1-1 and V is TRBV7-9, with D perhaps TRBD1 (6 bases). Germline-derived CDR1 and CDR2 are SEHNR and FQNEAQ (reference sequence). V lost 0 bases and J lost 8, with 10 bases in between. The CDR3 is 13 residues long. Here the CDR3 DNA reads TGTGCCAGCAGCTTAGCGGTGGGGGGCGAAGCTTTCTTT. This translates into CASSLAVGGEAFF.

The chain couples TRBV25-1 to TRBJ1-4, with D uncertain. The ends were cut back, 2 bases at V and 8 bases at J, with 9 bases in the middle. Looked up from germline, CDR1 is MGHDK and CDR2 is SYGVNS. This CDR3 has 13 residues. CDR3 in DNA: TGTGCCAGCAGTGAAGCGGCGGGAGAAAAACTGTTTTTT. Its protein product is CASSEAAGEKLFF.

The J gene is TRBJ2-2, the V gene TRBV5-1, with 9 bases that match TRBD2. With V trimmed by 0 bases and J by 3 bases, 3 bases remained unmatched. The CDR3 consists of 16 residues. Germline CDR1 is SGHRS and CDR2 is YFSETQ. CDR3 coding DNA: TGCGCCAGCAGCTTGGTCGGCGGGGGGGACACCGGGGAGCTGTTTTTT. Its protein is CASSLVGGGDTGELFF.

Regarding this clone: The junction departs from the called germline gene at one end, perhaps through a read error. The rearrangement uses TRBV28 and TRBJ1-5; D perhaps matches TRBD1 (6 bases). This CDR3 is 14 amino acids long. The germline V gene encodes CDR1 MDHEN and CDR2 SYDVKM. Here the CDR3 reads CASSLYRDGQPQHF. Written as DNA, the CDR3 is TGTGCCAGCAGCTTATACAGGGATGGCCAGCCCCAGCATTTT.

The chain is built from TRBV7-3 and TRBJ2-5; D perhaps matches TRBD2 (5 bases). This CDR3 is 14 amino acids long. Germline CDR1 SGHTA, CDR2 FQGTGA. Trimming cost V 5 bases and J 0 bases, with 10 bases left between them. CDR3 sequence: CASSPTRNQETQYF. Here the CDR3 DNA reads TGTGCCAGCAGCCCAACTAGGAACCAAGAGACCCAGTACTTC.

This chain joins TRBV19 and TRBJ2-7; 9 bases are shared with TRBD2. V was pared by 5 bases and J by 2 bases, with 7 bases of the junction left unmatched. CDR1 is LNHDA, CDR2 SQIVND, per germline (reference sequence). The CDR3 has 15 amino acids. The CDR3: CASSPRTSATYEQYF. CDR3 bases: TGTGCCAGTAGTCCCCGGACTAGCGCAACCTACGAGCAGTACTTC.

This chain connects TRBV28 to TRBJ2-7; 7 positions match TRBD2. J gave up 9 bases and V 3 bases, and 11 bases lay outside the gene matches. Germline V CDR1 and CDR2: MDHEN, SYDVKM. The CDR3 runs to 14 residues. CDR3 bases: TGTGCCAGCAGTTTGGGGGGGACTCCCCTGGCGCAGTACTTC. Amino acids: CASSLGGTPLAQYF.

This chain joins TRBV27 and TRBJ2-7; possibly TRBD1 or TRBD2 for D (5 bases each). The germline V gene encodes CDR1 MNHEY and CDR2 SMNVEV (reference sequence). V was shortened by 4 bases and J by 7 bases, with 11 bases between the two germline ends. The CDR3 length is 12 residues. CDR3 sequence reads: CASSSLGVEQYF. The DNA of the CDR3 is TGTGCCAGCAGTTCCCTGGGGGTAGAGCAGTACTTC.

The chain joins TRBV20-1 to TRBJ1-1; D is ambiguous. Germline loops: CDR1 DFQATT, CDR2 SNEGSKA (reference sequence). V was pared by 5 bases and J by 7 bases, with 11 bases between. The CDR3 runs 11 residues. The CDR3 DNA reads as TGCAGTGCTGTAGCCGGGAGTGAAGCTTTCTTT. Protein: CSAVAGSEAFF.

CDR3 loop: CAWSLSDKITGELFF. CDR3 bases: TGTGCCTGGAGCCTCTCGGACAAAATCACCGGGGAGCTGTTTTTT. V gene TRBV30 combines with J gene TRBJ2-2; tentatively, D is TRBD1 (5 bases). This CDR3 has 15 residues. CDR1 is GTSNPN, CDR2 SVGIG, per germline (reference sequence). Trimming stripped 3 bases from V and 4 bases from J, with 15 bases between.

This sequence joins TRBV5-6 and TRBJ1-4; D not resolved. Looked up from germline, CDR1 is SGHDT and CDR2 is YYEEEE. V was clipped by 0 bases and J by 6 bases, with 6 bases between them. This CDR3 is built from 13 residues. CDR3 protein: CASSLDSHEKLFF. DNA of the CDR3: TGTGCCAGCAGCTTGGACTCGCATGAAAAACTGTTTTTT.

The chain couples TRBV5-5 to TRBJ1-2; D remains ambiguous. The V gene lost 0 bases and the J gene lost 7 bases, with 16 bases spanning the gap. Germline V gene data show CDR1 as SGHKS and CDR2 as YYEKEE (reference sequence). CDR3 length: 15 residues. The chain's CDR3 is CASSLAGDPSVGYTF. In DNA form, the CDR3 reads TGTGCCAGCAGCTTGGCCGGAGATCCTTCCGTTGGCTACACCTTC.

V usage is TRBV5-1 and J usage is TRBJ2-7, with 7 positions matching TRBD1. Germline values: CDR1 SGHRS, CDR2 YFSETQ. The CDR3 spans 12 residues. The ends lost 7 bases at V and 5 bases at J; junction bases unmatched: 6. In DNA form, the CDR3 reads TGCGCCAGCTTTCAAGACAGGGACGAGCAGTACTTC. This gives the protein CASFQDRDEQYF.